This T cell receptor beta chain was documented in a study of blood T cell repertoires in COVID-19. In this sample, this clone turned up once. Trimming took 1 base from V and 4 from J, leaving 13 bases between them. Germline CDR1 and CDR2: MGHRA and YSYEKL. The CDR3 totals 15 residues. Method: immunoSEQ multiplex PCR; TCRdb's copy keeps in-frame clones and lacks some. Of some 19,000 clones detected, roughly nine tenths appear once; the ten largest clones hold around 17%. The V call is TRBV4-1, the J call TRBJ2-5, with D possibly matching TRBD2 (5 bases). The sequence derives from a man aged 70-80 years with acute or convalescent COVID-19. Sample: peripheral blood. The CDR3 loop is CASSQAVRGSETQYF. CDR3 in DNA: TGCGCCAGCAGCCAAGCGGTACGGGGTTCAGAGACCCAGTACTTC.